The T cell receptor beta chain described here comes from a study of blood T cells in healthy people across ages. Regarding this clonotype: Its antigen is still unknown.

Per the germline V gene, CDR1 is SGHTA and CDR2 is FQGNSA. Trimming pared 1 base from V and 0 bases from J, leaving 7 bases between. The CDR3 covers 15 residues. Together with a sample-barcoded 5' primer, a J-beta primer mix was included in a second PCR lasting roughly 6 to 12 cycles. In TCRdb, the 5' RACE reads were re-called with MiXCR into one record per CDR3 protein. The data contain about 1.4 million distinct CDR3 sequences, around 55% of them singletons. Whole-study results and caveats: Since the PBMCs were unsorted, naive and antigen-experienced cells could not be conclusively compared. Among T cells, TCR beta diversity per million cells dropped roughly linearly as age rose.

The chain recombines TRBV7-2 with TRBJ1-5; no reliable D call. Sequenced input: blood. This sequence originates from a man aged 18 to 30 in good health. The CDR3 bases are TGTGCCAGCAGCTTAGGAGCGGGTAGCAATCAGCCCCAGCATTTT. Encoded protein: CASSLGAGSNQPQHF.